This record covers a single T cell receptor (beta chain). Some clones are missing from TCRdb's copy, which holds only in-frame ones; the method was immunoSEQ multiplex PCR. The sample holds fewer than 450,000 clones; roughly 87% are singletons and the top ten take approximately 0.65%. CDR3 size: 13 residues. The germline gives CDR1 LGHDT, CDR2 YNNKEL (reference sequence). Deletions cut 3 bases from V and 6 bases from J, with 9 bases between. This record belongs to a study of blood T cell repertoires in COVID-19. The TCR sequence derives from a man younger than 30 who had recovered from COVID-19. The source material was PBMCs or T cells enriched from blood (not recorded which). The genes are TRBV3-1 (or the pseudogene TRBV3-2) and TRBJ2-1; D is unresolved. CDR3 region: CASSHEESNEQFF. CDR3 DNA: TGTGCCAGCAGCCACGAGGAAAGCAATGAGCAGTTCTTC.